The entry below describes one T cell receptor beta chain. No cognate antigen has been identified for it. No base qualities exist here, and no much larger clone lies one base off it. The library was generated by the immunoSEQ multiplex PCR assay. The multiplex PCR relied on a mix of 60 forward primers for TCR Vbeta segments and 13 reverse primers for TCR Jbeta segments. The CDR3 region of rearranged TCR beta genes was amplified from genomic DNA by a multiplex PCR assay. On the Illumina HiSeq System, the amplified TCR beta libraries were sequenced as 87-base-pair reads. Per the source publication's procedure: A later analysis counted tens of millions of unique TCR beta chains across the 666 repertoires, and some 11 million of these chains were shared by at least two donors. A nearest-neighbor algorithm error-corrected the raw reads and collapsed the reads into unique sequences, merging closely related sequences to remove PCR and sequencing errors. CDR3 sequences were aligned to IMGT reference sequences to assign V, D and J gene segments. For a sequence to be retained, a match of at least six nucleotides to both a V gene segment and a J gene segment was required. A rearrangement counted as productive if the CDR3 had no stop codons and remained in frame with V and J, and every other rearrangement counted as non-productive. Following IMGT convention, CDR3 was defined as the stretch from the second conserved V-encoded cysteine to the conserved J-encoded phenylalanine. The earlier analysis of 450 to 750 of the donors excluded any sequence lacking an unambiguous match to a single V gene segment. An earlier analysis of several hundred of the donors classified V segments as functional when productive rearrangements were above 56.7% and as segregating when the standard deviation between donors was above 5%. A statistical classification framework was built for diagnosing cytomegalovirus status from the catalog of TCR beta chain sequences. In a later analysis, TCR nucleotide sequences were compared against IMGT/GENE-DB human TR gene sequences so that V and J genes could be assigned. Using the TCRdist pipeline, a later analysis assigned CDR3 sequences along with most-parsimonious VDJ recombination scenarios. In a later analysis, each TCR beta chain was defined by its CDR3 amino acid sequence together with its V-gene family, and reads without a unique V-gene family were excluded. In a later analysis, fewer than 650 highly shared, low-generation-probability nucleotide sequences were removed to address suspected cross-contamination and a sequencing artifact. In a later analysis, a clonal expansion index was calculated for each public chain from normalized within-repertoire ranks of inferred template counts. In a later analysis, generation probabilities were computed with a VDJ recombination model fitted to out-of-frame rearrangements, and the resulting probabilities were checked against IGoR. A later analysis scored TCR-TCR, TCR-HLA and TCR-CMV co-occurrence with hypergeometric tests, applying a repertoire-size bias correction to TCR pairs. In a later analysis, false discovery rates were estimated by permuting HLA or CMV assignments 20 times. In a later analysis, co-occurring TCRs were grouped using DBSCAN, and TCRdist sequence similarity was added for clustering within HLA-allele-positive subsets. Co-occurrence clustering excluded repertoires with fewer than 30,000 or more than 120,000 public chains, plus five with anomalous nucleotide sharing. This is the immuneACCESS table as TCRdb keeps it, with only in-frame sequences that have V and J called. A part of the clones is gone; compared with another copy, unresolved V genes explain less than half, and the rest is unexplained. The DNA was the basis for D and trimming; V, J and clone size are from that table. This sample holds about 160,000 clones; about three quarters were observed only once. The ten largest make up around 3.3% of the sample.

This record comes from a study of cytomegalovirus exposure and HLA in healthy donors (dated by TCRdb to 2015 to 2018). About the full investigation: According to an earlier analysis of several hundred of the donors, 150 million to 200 million T cells yielded 100 million or so unique TCR beta sequences and approximately 280 Gb of sequence data. An early release that covered fewer than 800 HLA-typed donors contained about 300 gigabases of sequencing data and 80 million or so unique TCR sequences. The genetic ancestry cluster associated with self-reported Caucasian donors included roughly 84% of the 398 genotyped donors. The study was designed to test whether signatures of past pathogen exposure could be identified by cataloging public T cell receptors. The study profiled the T cell repertoires of 666 subjects by immunosequencing and related them to cytomegalovirus serostatus. Besides the first cohort of roughly 660 subjects, a separate validation cohort made up of 120 or so different subjects was used. High-throughput TCR immunosequencing, statistical association of individual TCRs with disease status, and machine learning were combined to predict cytomegalovirus infection status. To study patterns of TCR occurrence, a later analysis re-analyzed previously published TCR beta repertoires from 550 to 800 donors and added high-resolution HLA genotyping. The later analysis used no new phenotypic data to find candidate immune exposures, relying instead on TCR beta sequences and their occurrence across donors. To decide whether each TCR beta V gene segment behaved as functional or pseudogenic, an earlier analysis of nearly 600 of the donors relied on high-throughput TCR beta sequencing. Donor age, sex, ethnicity and CMV serostatus were collected together with the repertoire data. A later genetic analysis used genome-wide SNP genotypes for about 60% of the roughly 700 donors, treating that subset as a discovery cohort. All discovery cohort repertoires had been generated on a single sequencing platform. Class I and class II HLA loci were covered by the typing at four-digit resolution. The number of typed donors differed by locus: about 629-630 for A, B, C, DRB1 and DQB1; 500 to 550 for DQA1; some 590 for DPA1; and 400 to 480 for DPB1. Because of strong linkage in the cohort, four or five DR-DQ haplotypes were treated as single units for association and clustering. Among roughly 370 genotyped donors of the cohort, an average of around 240,000 unique TCR beta nucleotide sequences were sequenced per donor, roughly 20% of them non-productive. Study-wide findings and limitations: A later analysis found that most CMV-associated TCR beta chains appeared HLA-restricted, with HLA associations seemingly driven largely by CMV exposure. Presence/absence analyses assumed roughly uniform sequencing depth across donors, an assumption that may not hold. The classifier was reported to diagnose cytomegalovirus status with high specificity and sensitivity in both the original cohort and the validation cohort. Because HLA typing was unavailable for some donors at each locus, only the typed subset was used in association tests. A few of the identified cytomegalovirus-associated TCR beta chains were confirmed in vitro to be specific for cytomegalovirus antigens. In an earlier analysis of a few hundred of the donors, most TCR beta V segments were observed in productive rearrangements about 90% or about 30% of the time, broadly matching IMGT annotations. Several of the top co-occurrence clusters appeared to be linked to parvovirus B19, influenza, CMV and Epstein-Barr virus, according to a later analysis. The 87-base-pair reads could not distinguish some IMGT-functional V segments, including TRBV6-2 and TRBV6-3, so those segments were excluded. Compared with equally common non-associated chains, HLA-associated TCR beta chains in a later analysis were more clonally expanded and had lower generation probabilities. Because counts were too low, seventeen rarely observed V segments, including chromosome 9 orphons, were left out of the earlier analysis of some 600 of the donors. The cohort was sequenced for TCR beta chains only, and without alpha or paired-chain data the features that could be detected were limited. For the cohort, immune exposure information was limited to CMV serostatus. Linkage disequilibrium might explain the correlated functional status among segregating V segments, but an unknown experimental factor could not be ruled out. At a false discovery rate of 0.05, a later analysis linked under 20,000 TCR beta sequences to specific HLA alleles. A cluster of highly shared sequence variants was judged likely to be a technical artifact of the sequencing pipeline. Assigning TCR associations to individual alleles was difficult when HLA alleles, especially DR and DQ, strongly co-occurred. V-gene and J-gene trimming of TCR beta chains was associated with a missense DCLRE1C variant in a later genetic analysis, and the association was replicated in an independent cohort. In a later analysis, TCR association rates were found to vary across HLA loci, with the most associated TCRs seen for DRB1 alleles and the fewest for HLA-C alleles. A later genetic analysis reported fewer N-insertions in productive TCRs among donors in an Asian-associated ancestry cluster than the roughly 700-donor mean. The study gave a list of about 170 TCR beta chains associated with cytomegalovirus. Across donors, most TCR sequences were observed very rarely, whereas some public TCRs were present in many individuals. A further reported finding was that TCR beta sequences accurately predicted the HLA-A and HLA-B alleles for most subjects in the first cohort. It was suggested by the authors that the approach could potentially be generalized to other disease states and immunological phenotypes.

CDR1 is given as KGHSH and CDR2 as LQKENI, both from the germline V gene. The CDR3 contains 17 residues, cysteine and phenylalanine counted. Kept here is only the CDR3 DNA, which spans 51 bases and is read in frame from base 1. V is cut by 2 bases and J by 0 bases, and the space between the germline ends is 14 bases. The cohort was made up of approximately 700 healthy bone marrow donors. Cohort members were all nominally healthy when sampled, although unrecorded immune exposures were likely present. The donor was CMV seronegative and was included in the group of hundreds of seronegative cohort members. Every donor gave a peripheral blood sample, and the peripheral blood mononuclear cells from that sample were used for TCR beta sequencing. Genomic DNA extraction from the blood cell samples was performed with the Qiagen DNeasy Blood Extraction Kit.

The sequence is built from TRBV18 and TRBJ1-5; no D gene can be assigned with confidence. The TCR originated in a woman aged 40 to 49 in good health and CMV-seronegative. Sequencing input: PBMCs. The sequenced DNA: TGTGCCAGCTCACCAAGAAGGAGGTCCCCTAGCAATCAGCCCCAGCATTTT. It is translated as CASSPRRRSPSNQPQHF.